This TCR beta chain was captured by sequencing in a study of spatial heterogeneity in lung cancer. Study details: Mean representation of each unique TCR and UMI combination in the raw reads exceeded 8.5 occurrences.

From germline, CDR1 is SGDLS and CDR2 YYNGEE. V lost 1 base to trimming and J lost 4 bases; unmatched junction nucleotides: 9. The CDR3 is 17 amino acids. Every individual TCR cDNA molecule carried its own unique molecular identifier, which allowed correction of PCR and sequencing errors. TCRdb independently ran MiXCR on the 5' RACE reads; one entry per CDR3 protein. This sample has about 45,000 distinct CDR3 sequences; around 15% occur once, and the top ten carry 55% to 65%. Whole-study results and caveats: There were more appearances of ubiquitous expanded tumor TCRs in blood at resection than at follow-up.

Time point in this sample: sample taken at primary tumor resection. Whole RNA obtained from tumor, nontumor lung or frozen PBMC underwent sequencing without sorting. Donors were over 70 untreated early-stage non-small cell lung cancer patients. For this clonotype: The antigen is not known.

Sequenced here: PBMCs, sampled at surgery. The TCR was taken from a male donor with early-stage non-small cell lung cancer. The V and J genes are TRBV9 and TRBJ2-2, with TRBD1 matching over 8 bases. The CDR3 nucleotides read TGTGCCAGCAGCGTAAGCGACAGGGGCCCGATCACCGGGGAGCTGTTTTTT. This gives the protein CASSVSDRGPITGELFF.